This paragraph reports one T cell receptor (beta chain). This CDR3 spans 13 amino acids. Germline loops: CDR1 SGHDT, CDR2 YYEEEE. V lost 4 bases, J lost 2 bases, and 4 bases lay in between. This specimen comes from a study of blood T cell repertoires in COVID-19. Method: immunoSEQ multiplex PCR; TCRdb's copy keeps in-frame clones and lacks some. The sample lists 350,000 or so clones; approximately 83% were seen once. The V call is TRBV5-6, the J call TRBJ1-6; unclear D gene. Sample: PBMCs or T cells enriched from blood (not recorded which). This receptor was identified in a woman between 35 and 50 years old with acute COVID-19. In nucleotides, the CDR3 is TGTGCCAGCAGCCCAACCTATAATTCACCCCTCCACTTT. As protein: CASSPTYNSPLHF.